This T cell receptor beta chain was captured by sequencing in a study of a mutant IDH1 vaccine in newly diagnosed glioma. Study information: Treated patients, averaging approximately 40 years, were around 62% male and roughly 38% female. Previous treatment comprised radiotherapy, temozolomide, or both, mostly both.

Only in-frame clones appear in the TCRdb table, and some are missing; sequencing was by immunoSEQ multiplex PCR. The table includes approximately 36,000 clones, 92% detected once. From germline, CDR1 is LNHDA and CDR2 SQIVND (reference sequence). V was clipped by 4 bases and J by 7 bases; unmatched bases: 7. This CDR3 region has 13 residues. Time point specified: baseline, week 1 (first vaccination visit). Treatment specified: pre-vaccination baseline after standard-of-care therapy. This clonotype was obtained from a man between 18 and 29 years old with glioma. The genes are TRBV19 and TRBJ2-7; TRBD2 matches 7 bases. Specimen: PBMCs, collected from a glioma patient treated with radiotherapy, temozolomide or both. CDR3 in amino acids: CASSRGLYREQYF. The CDR3 DNA reads as TGTGCCAGTAGTAGGGGACTATACCGTGAGCAGTACTTC. The whole variable domain, filled in from reference TRBV19 and TRBJ2-7, reads DGGITQSPKYLFRKEGQNVTLSCEQNLNHDAMYWYRQDPGQGLRLIYYSQIVNDFQKGDIAEGYSVSREKKESFPLTVTSAQKNPTAFYLCASSRGLYREQYFGPGTRLTVT.